Listed here is a single TCR beta chain. Produced via immunoSEQ multiplex PCR; TCRdb's table is partial and in-frame only. Among 160,000 or so clones listed, over 75% were seen once. The record originates from a study of blood T cell repertoires in COVID-19. About the study: COVID-19 samples from acute and convalescent phases originated in the United States, Italy and Spain. PBMCs, B-cell-depleted T cells, or T cells provided the cDNA or gDNA that made up the material.

The CDR3 runs 14 residues. V shed 5 bases and J 6 bases; nucleotides not matched to a gene: 9. Germline values: CDR1 LNHDA, CDR2 SQIVND (reference sequence). The rearrangement joins TRBV19 to TRBJ2-5; 7 nucleotides match TRBD2. The receptor comes from a man aged 65 to 85 who had recovered from COVID-19. The sequenced material came from peripheral blood. Here the CDR3 DNA reads TGTGCCAGTAGTCGGACGGCGGGAGAGAAGACCCAGTACTTC. This codes for CASSRTAGEKTQYF.